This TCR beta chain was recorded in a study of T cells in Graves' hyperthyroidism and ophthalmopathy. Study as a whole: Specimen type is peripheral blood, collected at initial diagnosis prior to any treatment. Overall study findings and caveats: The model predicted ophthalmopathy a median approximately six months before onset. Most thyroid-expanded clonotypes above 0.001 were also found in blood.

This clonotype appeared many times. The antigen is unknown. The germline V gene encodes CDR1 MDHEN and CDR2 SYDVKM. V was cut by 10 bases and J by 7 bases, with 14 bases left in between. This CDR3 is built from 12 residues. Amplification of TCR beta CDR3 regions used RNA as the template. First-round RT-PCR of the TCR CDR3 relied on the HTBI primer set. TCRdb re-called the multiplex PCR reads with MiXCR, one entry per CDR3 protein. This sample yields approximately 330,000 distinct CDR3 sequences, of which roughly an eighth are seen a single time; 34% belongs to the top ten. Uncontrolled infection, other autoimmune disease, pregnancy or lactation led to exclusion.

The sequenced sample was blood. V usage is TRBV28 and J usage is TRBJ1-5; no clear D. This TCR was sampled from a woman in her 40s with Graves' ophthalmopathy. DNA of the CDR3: TGTGCCACCAGCGGCTTTCGGCAGCCCCAGCATTTT. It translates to CATSGFRQPQHF.